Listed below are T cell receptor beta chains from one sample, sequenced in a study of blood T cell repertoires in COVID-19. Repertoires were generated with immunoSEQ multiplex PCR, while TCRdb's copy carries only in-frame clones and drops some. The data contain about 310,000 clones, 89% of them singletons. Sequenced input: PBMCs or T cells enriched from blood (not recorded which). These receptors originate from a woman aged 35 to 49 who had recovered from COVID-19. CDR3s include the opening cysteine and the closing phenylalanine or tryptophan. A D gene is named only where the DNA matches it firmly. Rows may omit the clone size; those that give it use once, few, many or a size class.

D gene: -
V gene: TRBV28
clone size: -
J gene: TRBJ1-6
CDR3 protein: CASSSGNSPLHF
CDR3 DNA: TGTGCCAGCAGTTCGGGGAATTCACCCCTCCACTTT

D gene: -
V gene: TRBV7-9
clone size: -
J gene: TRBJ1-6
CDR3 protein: CASSLALGPNSPLHF
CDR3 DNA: TGTGCCAGCAGCTTAGCGCTAGGCCCCAATTCACCCCTCCACTTT

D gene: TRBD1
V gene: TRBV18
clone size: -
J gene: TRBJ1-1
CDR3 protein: CASSPSTFQTGTTEAFF
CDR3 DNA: TGTGCCAGCTCACCATCCACCTTCCAGACAGGGACCACTGAAGCTTTCTTT

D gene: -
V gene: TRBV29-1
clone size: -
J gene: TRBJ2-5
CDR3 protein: CSVEVPLRAAQETQYF
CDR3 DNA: TGCAGCGTTGAAGTCCCACTTCGAGCGGCTCAAGAGACCCAGTACTTC

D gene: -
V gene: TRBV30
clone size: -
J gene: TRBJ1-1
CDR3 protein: CAWRASLNTEAFF
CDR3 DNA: TGTGCCTGGAGAGCATCCCTGAACACTGAAGCTTTCTTT

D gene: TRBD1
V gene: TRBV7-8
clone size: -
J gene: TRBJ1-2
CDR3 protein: CASSPLTGGYGYTF
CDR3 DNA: TGTGCCAGCAGCCCCTTGACAGGGGGGTATGGCTACACCTTC

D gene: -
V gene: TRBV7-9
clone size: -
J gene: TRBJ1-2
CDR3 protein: CASIKQGGGYTF
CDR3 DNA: TGTGCCAGCATCAAACAGGGCGGTGGCTACACCTTC

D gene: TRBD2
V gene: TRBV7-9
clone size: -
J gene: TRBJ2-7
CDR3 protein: CASSLGREGLYEQYF
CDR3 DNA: TGTGCCAGCAGCTTAGGGCGGGAGGGCCTATACGAGCAGTACTTC

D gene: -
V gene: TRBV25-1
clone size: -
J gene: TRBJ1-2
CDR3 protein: CASSEFSLPGYTF
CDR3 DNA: TGTGCCAGCAGTGAATTCTCCCTCCCCGGCTACACCTTC

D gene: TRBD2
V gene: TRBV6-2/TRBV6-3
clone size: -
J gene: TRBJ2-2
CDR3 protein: CASSPLSGGARTGELFF
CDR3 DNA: TGTGCCAGCAGTCCACTTAGCGGGGGGGCAAGAACCGGGGAGCTGTTTTTT

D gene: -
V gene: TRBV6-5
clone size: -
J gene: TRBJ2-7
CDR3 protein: CASSYGGSYSYEQYF
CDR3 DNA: TGTGCCAGCAGTTATGGGGGGAGCTACTCCTACGAGCAGTACTTC

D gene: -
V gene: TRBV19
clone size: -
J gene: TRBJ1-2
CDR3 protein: CASSISGDANYGYTF
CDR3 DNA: TGTGCCAGTAGTATTTCAGGGGACGCGAACTATGGCTACACCTTC

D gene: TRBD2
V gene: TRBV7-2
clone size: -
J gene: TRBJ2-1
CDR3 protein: CASSLSGGGPSNEQFF
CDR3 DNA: TGTGCCAGCAGCTTATCTGGCGGGGGTCCATCGAATGAGCAGTTCTTC

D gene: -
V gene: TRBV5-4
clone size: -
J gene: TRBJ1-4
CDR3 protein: CASSFTAATNEKLFF
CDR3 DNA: TGTGCCAGCAGCTTTACAGCTGCAACTAATGAAAAACTGTTTTTT

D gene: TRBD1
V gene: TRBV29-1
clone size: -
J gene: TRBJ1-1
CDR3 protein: CSVEDTRTGDTEAFF
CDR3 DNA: TGCAGCGTTGAAGATACCAGGACAGGGGACACTGAAGCTTTCTTT

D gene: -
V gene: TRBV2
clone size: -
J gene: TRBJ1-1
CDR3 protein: CASSAAGRVANTEAFF
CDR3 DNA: TGTGCCAGCAGTGCGGCGGGGAGGGTAGCCAACACTGAAGCTTTCTTT

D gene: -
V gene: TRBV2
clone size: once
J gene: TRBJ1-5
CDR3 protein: CASSGQGPNQPQHF
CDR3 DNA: TGTGCCAGCAGTGGACAAGGCCCCAATCAGCCCCAGCATTTT

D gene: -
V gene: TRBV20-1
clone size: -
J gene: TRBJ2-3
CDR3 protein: CSATERDTQYF
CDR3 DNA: TGCAGTGCTACTGAGAGAGATACGCAGTATTTT

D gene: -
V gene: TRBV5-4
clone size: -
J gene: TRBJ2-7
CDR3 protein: CASSLAAGRTYEQYF
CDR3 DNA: TGTGCCAGCAGCTTGGCCGCGGGACGGACCTACGAGCAGTACTTC

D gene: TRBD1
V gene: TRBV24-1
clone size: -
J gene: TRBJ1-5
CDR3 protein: CATSDRTGHSNQPQHF
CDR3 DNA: TGTGCCACCAGTGACCGGACAGGACACAGCAATCAGCCCCAGCATTTT

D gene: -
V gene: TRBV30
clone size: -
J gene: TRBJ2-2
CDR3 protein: CAWSVWRSNTGELFF
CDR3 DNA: TGTGCCTGGAGTGTATGGAGATCGAACACCGGGGAGCTGTTTTTT

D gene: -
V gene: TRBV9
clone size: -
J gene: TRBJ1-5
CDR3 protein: CASSVIGEEPQHF
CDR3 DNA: TGTGCCAGCAGCGTTATTGGGGAGGAGCCCCAGCATTTT

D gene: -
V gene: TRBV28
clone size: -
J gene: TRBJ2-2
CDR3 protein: CASNRDTNTGELFF
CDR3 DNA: TGTGCCAGCAACCGGGACACCAACACCGGGGAGCTGTTTTTT

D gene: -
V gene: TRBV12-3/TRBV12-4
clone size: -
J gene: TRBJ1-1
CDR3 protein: CASSFVRDTEAFF
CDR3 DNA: TGTGCCAGCAGTTTTGTACGGGACACTGAAGCTTTCTTT

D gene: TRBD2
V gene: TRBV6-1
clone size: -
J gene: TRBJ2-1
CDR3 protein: CASSLDSGGYNEQFF
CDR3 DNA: TGTGCCAGCTCCTTGGATAGCGGGGGCTACAATGAGCAGTTCTTC

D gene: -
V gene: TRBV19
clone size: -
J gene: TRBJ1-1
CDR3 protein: CASSSSGVPFFMNTEAFF
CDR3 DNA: TGTGCCAGTAGTTCTTCCGGGGTCCCCTTTTTCATGAACACTGAAGCTTTCTTT

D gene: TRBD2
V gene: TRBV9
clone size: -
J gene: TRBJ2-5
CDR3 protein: CASSVEPGGLGKETQYF
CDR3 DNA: TGTGCCAGCAGCGTAGAGCCCGGGGGGTTAGGCAAAGAGACCCAGTACTTC

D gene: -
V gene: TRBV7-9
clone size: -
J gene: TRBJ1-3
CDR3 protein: CASRQPQGTAGNTIYF
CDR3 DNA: TGTGCCAGCAGACAACCACAGGGAACTGCTGGAAACACCATATATTTT